This TCR beta chain was identified in a study of PD-1 blockade in classical Hodgkin lymphoma. Overall study: Patients were given intravenous nivolumab, 3 mg/kg, every 2 weeks. Study conclusions and caveats: Relative to healthy donors, newly diagnosed patients reportedly had lower baseline TCR diversity, which was reported as lower still in relapsed/refractory patients. Some patients began nivolumab under 1 year after ASCT. These patients were excluded from later analyses. Prior to therapy, complete responders displayed diversity much like that of newly diagnosed patients.

Time point of the sample: cycle 4 day 1 (C4D1), after less than seven weeks of nivolumab. Each patient's relapse followed autologous stem cell transplantation, and brentuximab vedotin exposure varied. It was by magnetic negative selection that CD4+ T cells were purified from thawed PBMCs. Germline V lookup: CDR1 GTSNPN, CDR2 SVGIG (reference sequence). The CDR3 covers 15 residues. Unmatched junction bases numbered 8, after V lost 5 bases and J lost 3 bases. Clones were read by immunoSEQ multiplex PCR, and TCRdb kept only the in-frame ones, dropping some. The sample lists tens of thousands of clones, under 75% occurring once. Note on this clone: The antigen is not known.

The V gene is TRBV30, the J gene TRBJ2-1; TRBD2 agrees at 9 bases. The sequenced sample was CD4+ T cells from blood, obtained before the fourth cycle of nivolumab. The sequence was obtained from a human donor with classical Hodgkin lymphoma. CDR3 sequence (DNA): TGTGCCTGGTCCCCTTATAGCGGGGGCTACAATGAGCAGTTCTTC. Translating gives CAWSPYSGGYNEQFF.